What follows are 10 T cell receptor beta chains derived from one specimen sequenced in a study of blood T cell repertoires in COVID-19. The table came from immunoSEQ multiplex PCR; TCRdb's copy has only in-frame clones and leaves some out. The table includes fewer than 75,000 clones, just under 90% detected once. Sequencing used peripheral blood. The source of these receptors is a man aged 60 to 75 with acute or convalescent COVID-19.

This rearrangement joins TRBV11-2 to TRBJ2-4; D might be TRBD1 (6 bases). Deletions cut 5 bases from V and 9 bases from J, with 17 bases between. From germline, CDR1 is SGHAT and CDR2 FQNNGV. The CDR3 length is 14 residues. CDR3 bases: TGTGCCAGCAGCCCACACAGGGACGAGGGCATTCAGTACTTC. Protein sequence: CASSPHRDEGIQYF.

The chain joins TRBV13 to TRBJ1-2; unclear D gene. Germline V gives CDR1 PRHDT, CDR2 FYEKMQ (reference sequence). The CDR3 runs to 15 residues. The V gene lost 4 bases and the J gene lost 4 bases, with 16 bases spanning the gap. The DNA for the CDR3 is TGTGCCAGCAGCTGGCCGAGGGAGAGCGGCTATGGCTACACCTTC. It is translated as CASSWPRESGYGYTF. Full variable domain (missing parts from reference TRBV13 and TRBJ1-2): AAGVIQSPRHLIKEKRETATLKCYPIPRHDTVYWYQQGPGQDPQFLISFYEKMQSDKGSIPDRFSAQQFSDYHSELNMSSLELGDSALYFCASSWPRESGYGYTFGSGTRLTVV.

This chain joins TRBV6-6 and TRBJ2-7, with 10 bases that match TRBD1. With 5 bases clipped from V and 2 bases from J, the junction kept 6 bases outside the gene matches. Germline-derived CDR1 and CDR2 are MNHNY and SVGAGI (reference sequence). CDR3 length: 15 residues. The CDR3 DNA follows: TGTGCCAGCAGTAGAGCCGGGACAGGGGCCTACGAGCAGTACTTC. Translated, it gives CASSRAGTGAYEQYF.

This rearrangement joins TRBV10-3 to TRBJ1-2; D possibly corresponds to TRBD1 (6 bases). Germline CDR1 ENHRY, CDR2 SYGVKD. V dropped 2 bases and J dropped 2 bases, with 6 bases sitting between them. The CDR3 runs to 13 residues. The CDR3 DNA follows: TGTGCCATCAGTGAGGGACAGAACTATGGCTACACCTTC. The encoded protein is CAISEGQNYGYTF.

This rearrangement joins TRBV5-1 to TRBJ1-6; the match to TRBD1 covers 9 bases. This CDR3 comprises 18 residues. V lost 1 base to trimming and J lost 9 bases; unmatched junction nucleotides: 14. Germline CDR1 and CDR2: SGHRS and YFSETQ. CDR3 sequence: CASSLTALRGQGISPLHF. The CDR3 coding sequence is TGCGCCAGCAGCTTGACCGCCCTTCGGGGACAGGGAATTTCACCCCTCCACTTT.

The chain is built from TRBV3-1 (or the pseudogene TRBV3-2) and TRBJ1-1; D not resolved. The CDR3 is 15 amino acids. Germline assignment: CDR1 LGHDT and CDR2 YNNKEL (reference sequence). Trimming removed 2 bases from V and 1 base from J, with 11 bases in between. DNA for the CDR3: TGTGCCAGCAGCCAATATCACTCAACGAACACTGAAGCTTTCTTT. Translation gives CASSQYHSTNTEAFF.

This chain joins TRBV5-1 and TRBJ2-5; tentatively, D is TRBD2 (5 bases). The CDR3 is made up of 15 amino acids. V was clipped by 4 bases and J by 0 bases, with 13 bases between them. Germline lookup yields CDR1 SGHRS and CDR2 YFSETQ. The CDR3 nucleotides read TGCGCCAGCAGCGAAGGAGGTTCGTACCAAGAGACCCAGTACTTC. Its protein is CASSEGGSYQETQYF.

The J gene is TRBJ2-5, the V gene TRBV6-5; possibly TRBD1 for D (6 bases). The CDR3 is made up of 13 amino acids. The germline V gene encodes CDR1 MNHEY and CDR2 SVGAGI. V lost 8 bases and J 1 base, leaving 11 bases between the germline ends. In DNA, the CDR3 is TGTGCCAGCTGTAGGGGGACCCAAGAGACCCAGTACTTC. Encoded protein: CASCRGTQETQYF.

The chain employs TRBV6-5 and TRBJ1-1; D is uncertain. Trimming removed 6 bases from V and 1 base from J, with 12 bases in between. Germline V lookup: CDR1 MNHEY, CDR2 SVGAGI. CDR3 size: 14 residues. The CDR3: CASSQIPENTEAFF. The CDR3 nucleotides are TGTGCCAGCAGCCAGATACCAGAGAACACTGAAGCTTTCTTT.

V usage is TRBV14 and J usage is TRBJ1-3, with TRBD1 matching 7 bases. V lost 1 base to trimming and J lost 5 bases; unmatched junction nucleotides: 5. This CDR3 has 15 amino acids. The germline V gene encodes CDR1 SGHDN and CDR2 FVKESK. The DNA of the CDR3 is TGTGCCAGCAGCCAAGCCGGGACAGTAAGAAACACCATATATTTT. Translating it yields CASSQAGTVRNTIYF. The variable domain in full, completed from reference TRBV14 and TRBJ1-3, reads EAGVTQFPSHSVIEKGQTVTLRCDPISGHDNLYWYRRVMGKEIKFLLHFVKESKQDESGMPNNRFLAERTGGTYSTLKVQPAELEDSGVYFCASSQAGTVRNTIYFGEGSWLTVV.